This T cell receptor (beta chain) appears in the sequencing data of a study of cytomegalovirus exposure and HLA in healthy donors. Turning to the study itself: The platform used for the approximately 130 validation repertoires matched that of the approximately 710 first-cohort repertoires, a later analysis reported. Overall study results and limits: High specificity and sensitivity for cytomegalovirus status were reported for the classifier. Cytomegalovirus association was assigned to under 200 TCR beta chains. It was found in a later analysis that first-cohort TCR clusters tended to co-occur in the 120 validation repertoires.

In the case of this clone: Its matching antigen is unknown.

The assay was immunoSEQ multiplex PCR, and TCRdb's table has in-frame clones only and misses some. The sample contains some 60,000 clones, roughly 94% of which appear only once. The CDR3 is made up of 17 amino acids. Germline V gene sequence: CDR1 SGHVS, CDR2 FQNEAQ. V was clipped by 0 bases and J by 5 bases; unmatched bases: 9. The source is a man between 18 and 29 years old in good health and CMV-seropositive. This rearrangement joins TRBV7-8 to TRBJ1-5; 8 positions agree with TRBD1. Sequences were obtained from PBMCs. CDR3 loop: CASSLARVTGGDQPQHF. DNA of the CDR3: TGTGCCAGCAGCTTAGCGCGTGTTACAGGGGGTGATCAGCCCCAGCATTTT.